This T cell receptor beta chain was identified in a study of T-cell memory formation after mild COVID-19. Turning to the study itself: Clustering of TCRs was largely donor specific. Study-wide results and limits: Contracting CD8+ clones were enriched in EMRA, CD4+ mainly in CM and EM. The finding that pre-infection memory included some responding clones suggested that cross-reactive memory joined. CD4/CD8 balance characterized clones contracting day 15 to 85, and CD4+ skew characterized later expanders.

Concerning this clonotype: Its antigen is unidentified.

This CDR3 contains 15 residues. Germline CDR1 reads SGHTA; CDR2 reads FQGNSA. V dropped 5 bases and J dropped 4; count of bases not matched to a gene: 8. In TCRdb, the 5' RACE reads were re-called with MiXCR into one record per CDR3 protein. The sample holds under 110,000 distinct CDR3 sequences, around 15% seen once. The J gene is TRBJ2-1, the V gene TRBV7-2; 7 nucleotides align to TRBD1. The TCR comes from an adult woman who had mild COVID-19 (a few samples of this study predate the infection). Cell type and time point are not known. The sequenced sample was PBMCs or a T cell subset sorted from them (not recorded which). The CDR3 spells CASSLPQGTYNEQFF. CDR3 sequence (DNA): TGTGCCAGCAGCCTCCCACAGGGGACGTACAATGAGCAGTTCTTC. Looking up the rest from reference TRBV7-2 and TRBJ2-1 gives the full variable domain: GAGVSQSPSNKVTEKGKDVELRCDPISGHTALYWYRQSLGQGLEFLIYFQGNSAPDKSGLPSDRFSAERTGGSVSTLTIQRTQQEDSAVYLCASSLPQGTYNEQFFGPGTRLTVL.